This is a list of T cell receptor beta chains from one sample in a study of T cell responses to AZD1222 COVID-19 vaccine. Generated by immunoSEQ multiplex PCR, the TCRdb table keeps only in-frame clones and is missing some. In the table there are roughly 120,000 clones, about 90% of which are singletons. Sequenced here: peripheral blood, sampled on day 0 of AZD1222 vaccination. Receptors were obtained from an adult in good health. CDR3s include the opening cysteine and the closing phenylalanine or tryptophan. The order of the fields is clone size, J gene, D gene, V gene, CDR3 protein, CDR3 DNA. The D gene is left open where the match is weak. For some rows the clone size is stated as once, few or many, or as a class when expanded; others skip it.

abundance: -; j_gene: TRBJ1-2; d_gene: -; v_gene: TRBV6-2/TRBV6-3; CDR3aa: CASSYGNLNYGYTF; CDR3nt: TGTGCCAGCAGTTACGGGAACCTTAACTATGGCTACACCTTC
abundance: -; j_gene: TRBJ2-7; d_gene: -; v_gene: TRBV12-3/TRBV12-4; CDR3aa: CASSLGEEQYF; CDR3nt: TGTGCCAGCAGTTTAGGGGAGGAGCAGTACTTC
abundance: -; j_gene: TRBJ2-6; d_gene: -; v_gene: TRBV28; CDR3aa: CASSYSSGANVLTF; CDR3nt: TGTGCCAGCAGTTATAGCTCTGGGGCCAACGTCCTGACTTTC
abundance: -; j_gene: TRBJ2-5; d_gene: TRBD2; v_gene: TRBV30; CDR3aa: CAWSARGGQGGIGTQYF; CDR3nt: TGTGCCTGGAGTGCCCGGGGGGGACAAGGGGGTATCGGGACCCAGTACTTC
abundance: -; j_gene: TRBJ1-4; d_gene: -; v_gene: TRBV6-5; CDR3aa: CASRQAGSTNEKLFF; CDR3nt: TGTGCCAGCAGGCAGGCAGGGTCCACTAATGAAAAACTGTTTTTT
abundance: -; j_gene: TRBJ1-2; d_gene: -; v_gene: TRBV27; CDR3aa: CASSLLGQNYGYTF; CDR3nt: TGTGCCAGCAGTTTATTAGGGCAGAACTATGGCTACACCTTC
abundance: -; j_gene: TRBJ2-1; d_gene: -; v_gene: TRBV2; CDR3aa: CASSARGPYNEQFF; CDR3nt: TGTGCCAGCAGCGCCCGTGGCCCCTACAATGAGCAGTTCTTC
abundance: -; j_gene: TRBJ2-1; d_gene: -; v_gene: TRBV19; CDR3aa: CASSIGTNNEQFF; CDR3nt: TGTGCCAGTAGTATAGGGACCAACAATGAGCAGTTCTTC
abundance: -; j_gene: TRBJ2-1; d_gene: TRBD2; v_gene: TRBV6-2/TRBV6-3; CDR3aa: CASSYRVAGVYNEQFF; CDR3nt: TGTGCCAGCAGTTACAGGGTAGCGGGAGTCTACAATGAGCAGTTCTTC
abundance: -; j_gene: TRBJ1-6; d_gene: -; v_gene: TRBV6-5; CDR3aa: CASTNVSPGNSPLHF; CDR3nt: TGTGCCAGCACCAATGTCAGCCCGGGTAATTCACCCCTCCACTTT
abundance: -; j_gene: TRBJ1-2; d_gene: -; v_gene: TRBV30; CDR3aa: CAWSVLGNYGYTF; CDR3nt: TGTGCCTGGAGTGTACTCGGGAACTATGGCTACACCTTC
abundance: -; j_gene: TRBJ2-7; d_gene: TRBD2; v_gene: TRBV5-6; CDR3aa: CASNPVLADYEQYF; CDR3nt: TGTGCCAGCAACCCTGTACTAGCGGACTACGAGCAGTACTTC
abundance: -; j_gene: TRBJ2-1; d_gene: -; v_gene: TRBV2; CDR3aa: CASLYNEQFF; CDR3nt: TGTGCCAGCTTATACAATGAGCAGTTCTTC
abundance: -; j_gene: TRBJ2-1; d_gene: -; v_gene: TRBV5-4; CDR3aa: CASSPDGGPSWNEQFF; CDR3nt: TGTGCCAGCAGCCCCGACGGAGGGCCCAGTTGGAATGAGCAGTTCTTC
abundance: -; j_gene: TRBJ1-5; d_gene: TRBD1; v_gene: TRBV9; CDR3aa: CASSAGTGGGGNQPQHF; CDR3nt: TGTGCCAGCAGCGCCGGGACAGGGGGCGGGGGCAATCAGCCCCAGCATTTT
abundance: -; j_gene: TRBJ2-7; d_gene: -; v_gene: TRBV5-1; CDR3aa: CASSSADYEQYF; CDR3nt: TGCGCCAGCAGCTCCGCCGATTACGAGCAGTACTTC
abundance: once; j_gene: TRBJ1-2; d_gene: -; v_gene: TRBV5-4; CDR3aa: CASSLAETGMDGYTF; CDR3nt: TGTGCCAGCAGCTTGGCCGAAACAGGGATGGATGGCTACACCTTC
abundance: -; j_gene: TRBJ1-1; d_gene: TRBD1; v_gene: TRBV4-3; CDR3aa: CASRWDRGTVNTEAFF; CDR3nt: TGCGCCAGCCGCTGGGACAGGGGGACGGTAAACACTGAAGCTTTCTTT
abundance: -; j_gene: TRBJ2-1; d_gene: -; v_gene: TRBV3-1/TRBV3-2; CDR3aa: CASRKMTGGLYEQFF; CDR3nt: TGTGCCAGCAGAAAGATGACAGGCGGGTTATATGAGCAGTTCTTC
abundance: -; j_gene: TRBJ1-2; d_gene: -; v_gene: TRBV19; CDR3aa: CASSPSQTGLGYTF; CDR3nt: TGTGCCAGTAGCCCATCTCAAACAGGGCTGGGCTACACCTTC